This passage covers 24 T cell receptor beta chains from one sample sequenced in a study of blood T cell repertoires in COVID-19. Libraries were prepared by immunoSEQ multiplex PCR; TCRdb keeps only in-frame clonotypes and omits some of them. The sample consists of 110,000 to 150,000 clones, 82% of them appearing once. Sample: peripheral blood. These receptors came from a woman at least 80 years old with acute or convalescent COVID-19.

The rearrangement uses TRBV9 and TRBJ2-5; 13 positions match TRBD2. V lost 2 bases to trimming and J lost 5 bases; unmatched junction nucleotides: 6. The length of the CDR3 is 16 residues. Germline V gene lookup returns CDR1 SGDLS and CDR2 YYNGEE. The CDR3 region has the DNA TGTGCCAGCAGCGTCGGACTAGCGGGGGAGGGGGAGACCCAGTACTTC. It translates to CASSVGLAGEGETQYF.

The V call is TRBV19, the J call TRBJ1-6, with TRBD1 as a possible D gene (6 bases). V was cut by 2 bases and J by 5 bases, with 19 bases left in between. The CDR3 consists of 18 residues. Germline-derived CDR1 and CDR2 are LNHDA and SQIVND (reference sequence). In DNA, the CDR3 is TGTGCCAGTAGTATACGTATCTCTCGGGGGGCTGATAATTCACCCCTCCACTTT. It translates to CASSIRISRGADNSPLHF.

V and J are TRBV5-1 and TRBJ1-1, with D possibly TRBD1 on 6 matching bases. The CDR3 sequence is 14 residues long. V shed 1 base and J shed 3 bases, with 10 bases lying between them. In germline, CDR1 is SGHRS, CDR2 YFSETQ. The chain's CDR3 is CASSLTGSYTEAFF. CDR3 DNA: TGCGCCAGCAGCTTGACAGGGAGTTACACTGAAGCTTTCTTT.

This clone was detected only a few times. The chain recombines TRBV30 with TRBJ2-1; D not certain. V was shortened by 5 bases and J by 6 bases, with 11 bases between the two germline ends. The CDR3 length is 12 residues. The germline V gene has CDR1 GTSNPN and CDR2 SVGIG (reference sequence). In DNA, the CDR3 is TGTGCCTGGTCGACTTCTATCAATGAGCAGTTCTTC. Protein product: CAWSTSINEQFF. The variable domain in full, with the rest retrieved from reference TRBV30 and TRBJ2-1, is SQTIHQWPATLVQPVGSPLSLECTVEGTSNPNLYWYRQAAGRGLQLLFYSVGIGQISSEVPQNLSASRPQDRQFILSSKKLLLSDSGFYLCAWSTSINEQFFGPGTRLTVL.

The chain has TRBV11-2 and TRBJ1-2; 9 bases map to TRBD1. V gave up 6 bases and J gave up 4 bases; unmatched junction bases: 9. The length of the CDR3 is 15 residues. Germline V gene data show CDR1 as SGHAT and CDR2 as FQNNGV. In DNA form, the CDR3 reads TGTGCCAGCAGTACCTTACCGACAGGGGGCTATGGCTACACCTTC. It is translated as CASSTLPTGGYGYTF.

The genes are TRBV4-2 and TRBJ2-1; TRBD2 matches at 7 bases. The CDR3 is 14 residues long. Germline CDR1 is LGHNA and CDR2 is YNFKEQ. V was pared by 0 bases and J by 15 bases, with 11 bases of the junction left unmatched. DNA for the CDR3: TGTGCCAGCAGCCAAGATGCGGGGGAGGGCCTGCGGTTCTTC. Protein: CASSQDAGEGLRFF.

The rearrangement uses TRBV2 and TRBJ1-2, with TRBD1 identical over 7 bases. There are 16 residues in the CDR3. Germline V CDR1 and CDR2: SNHLY, FYNNEI. The CDR3 spells CPTREPGQSLNYGYTF. CDR3 nucleotides: TGTCCTACCAGGGAACCGGGACAGTCCCTCAACTATGGCTACACCTTC.

This sequence joins TRBV30 and TRBJ1-6; tentative D call: TRBD1 (5 bases). The CDR3 extends over 14 amino acids. V was trimmed by 0 bases and J by 6 bases, leaving 9 bases between them. CDR1 is GTSNPN, CDR2 SVGIG, per germline (reference sequence). This CDR3 reads CAWSVTGGNSPLHF. The CDR3 nucleotides read TGTGCCTGGAGTGTAACCGGGGGTAATTCACCCCTCCACTTT.

This clone has just one count. The genes are TRBV28 and TRBJ1-5, with D possibly matching TRBD1 (5 bases). Germline values: CDR1 MDHEN, CDR2 SYDVKM. This CDR3 region has 15 residues. Trimming stripped 3 bases from V and 7 bases from J, with 16 bases between. In DNA, the CDR3 is TGTGCCAGCAGTTTCAGCGTCGGGGGTCGGCAGCCCCAGCATTTT. Translated, it gives CASSFSVGGRQPQHF.

The CDR3 DNA reads TGTGCCAGCAGTGGTCAGGGCAAACCCGGGGAGCTGTTTTTT. Its translation is CASSGQGKPGELFF. V gene TRBV2 combines with J gene TRBJ2-2, with a tentative D call TRBD1 (5 bases). The V gene lost 4 bases and the J gene lost 6 bases, with 12 bases spanning the gap. This CDR3 is 14 amino acids long. The germline V gene has CDR1 SNHLY and CDR2 FYNNEI.

CDR3 sequence: CASSNRGRQGQPQHF. The DNA of the CDR3 is TGTGCCAGTAGTAACAGGGGGAGGCAAGGTCAGCCCCAGCATTTT. V usage is TRBV19 and J usage is TRBJ1-5; 8 nucleotides match TRBD1. This CDR3 has 15 residues. Germline V lookup: CDR1 LNHDA, CDR2 SQIVND (reference sequence). V gave up 4 bases and J gave up 6 bases; unmatched junction bases: 8.

The V gene is TRBV20-1, the J gene TRBJ1-5; no firm D call. This CDR3 is 11 amino acids long. Germline assignment: CDR1 DFQATT and CDR2 SNEGSKA (reference sequence). Trimming pared 3 bases from V and 3 bases from J, leaving 3 bases between. The CDR3 DNA reads as TGCAGTGCTAGCAACAATCAGCCCCAGCATTTT. Translating gives CSASNNQPQHF.

V gene TRBV18 combines with J gene TRBJ1-1, with D possibly TRBD1 on 6 matching bases. This CDR3 spans 14 amino acids. V was clipped by 5 bases and J by 5 bases, with 15 bases between them. Per germline, CDR1 KGHSH and CDR2 LQKENI. CDR3 loop: CASSSQGQGTEAFF. The CDR3 coding sequence is TGTGCCAGCTCATCGCAGGGTCAGGGGACTGAAGCTTTCTTT.

This sequence joins TRBV7-9 and TRBJ1-2; weak D call: TRBD1 (5 bases). The V end lost 5 bases, the J end lost 2 bases, and 24 bases lay between the germline ends. Germline V gives CDR1 SEHNR, CDR2 FQNEAQ (reference sequence). This CDR3 spans 18 amino acids. The CDR3 loop is CASSPTPPWGGPNYGYTF. In nucleotides, the CDR3 is TGTGCCAGCAGCCCCACACCGCCATGGGGCGGCCCCAACTATGGCTACACCTTC.

The chain links TRBV28 to TRBJ2-2; D unresolved. The CDR3 has 15 amino acids. Germline assignment: CDR1 MDHEN and CDR2 SYDVKM. The ends were cut back, 6 bases at V and 0 bases at J, with 11 bases in the middle. In DNA, the CDR3 is TGTGCCAGCAGGACGGGTTCGACGAACACCGGGGAGCTGTTTTTT. Its translation is CASRTGSTNTGELFF.

This clone was found a few times. The chain has TRBV7-8 and TRBJ2-5; a possible D gene is TRBD1 (6 bases). Deletions cut 1 base from V and 4 bases from J, with 16 bases between. Per germline, CDR1 SGHVS and CDR2 FQNEAQ. The CDR3 covers 16 residues. The CDR3 sequence: CASSLGGGRGRETQYF. The CDR3 DNA reads TGTGCCAGCAGCTTAGGAGGAGGCAGGGGTCGAGAGACCCAGTACTTC.

This clone was observed once. This chain joins TRBV7-9 and TRBJ2-2; D call uncertain. V lost 6 bases and J 6 bases, leaving 8 bases between the germline ends. The germline V gene has CDR1 SEHNR and CDR2 FQNEAQ (reference sequence). This CDR3 has 12 residues. The DNA of the CDR3 is TGTGCCAGCAGTTATTCGGCCGGGGAGCTGTTTTTT. Translating gives CASSYSAGELFF.

This clone has just a few counts. This chain connects TRBV5-1 to TRBJ1-1, with 8 bases fitting TRBD1. J gave up 3 bases and V 2 bases, and 9 bases lay outside the gene matches. The CDR3 covers 16 residues. From germline, CDR1 is SGHRS and CDR2 YFSETQ. The CDR3 loop reads CASSFRQGARDTEAFF. In DNA form, the CDR3 reads TGCGCCAGCAGCTTCCGGCAGGGGGCGCGGGACACTGAAGCTTTCTTT.

The chain recombines TRBV12-3 or TRBV12-4 with TRBJ1-2, with 7 bases aligning to TRBD1. Trimming at V came to 6 bases and at J to 7 bases, leaving 8 bases not matched to a gene. The length of the CDR3 is 13 residues. CDR3 in DNA: TGTGCCAGCAGCATCGGCAGGGGGTTTGGCTACACCTTC. As protein: CASSIGRGFGYTF.

V gene TRBV15 combines with J gene TRBJ2-7; weak D call: TRBD2 (7 bases). V was trimmed by 9 bases and J by 4 bases, leaving 16 bases between them. This CDR3 region has 13 residues. CDR1 LNHNV and CDR2 YYDKDF come from the germline V gene (reference sequence). The CDR3 region has the DNA TGTGCCACGGCGGACAGCGGGGTTTACGAGCAGTACTTC. This sequence encodes CATADSGVYEQYF.

The V and J genes are TRBV28 and TRBJ1-1, with no clear D. Deletions cut 5 bases from V and 3 bases from J, with 13 bases between. The germline CDR1 and CDR2 sequences are MDHEN and SYDVKM. The CDR3 runs to 14 residues. In DNA form, the CDR3 reads TGTGCCAGCAGTCTTGCACAGAGTTACACTGAAGCTTTCTTT. It yields the protein CASSLAQSYTEAFF. The whole variable domain, remainder taken from reference TRBV28 and TRBJ1-1, is DVKVTQSSRYLVKRTGEKVFLECVQDMDHENMFWYRQDPGLGLRLIYFSYDVKMKEKGDIPEGYSVSREKKERFSLILESASTNQTSMYLCASSLAQSYTEAFFGQGTRLTVV.

The chain joins TRBV7-7 to TRBJ2-6; no reliable D call. Germline lookup yields CDR1 SSHAT and CDR2 FNYEAQ (reference sequence). The CDR3 covers 14 residues. Trimming left V 5 bases short and J 1 base short, with 6 bases between. The CDR3 loop reads CASSPISGANVLTF. Written as DNA, the CDR3 is TGTGCCAGCAGCCCTATATCTGGGGCCAACGTCCTGACTTTC.

The chain carries TRBV3-1 (or the pseudogene TRBV3-2) and TRBJ2-3; D is uncertain. Germline V CDR1 and CDR2: LGHDT, YNNKEL (reference sequence). The CDR3 is 11 residues long. V lost 6 bases, J lost 3 bases, and 4 bases lay in between. Written as DNA, the CDR3 is TGTGCCAGCAGGAGGACAGATACGCAGTATTTT. It encodes CASRRTDTQYF.

V usage is TRBV28 and J usage is TRBJ2-7; TRBD2 agrees at 11 bases. The trim removed 3 bases at V and 2 bases at J, leaving 15 bases unmatched. The V gene's germline CDR1 is MDHEN and CDR2 SYDVKM. The CDR3 totals 19 residues. The CDR3 DNA sequence: TGTGCCAGCAGTTTCTATATCACCTCAACTAGCGGGAGTGCCTACGAGCAGTACTTC. Protein: CASSFYITSTSGSAYEQYF.